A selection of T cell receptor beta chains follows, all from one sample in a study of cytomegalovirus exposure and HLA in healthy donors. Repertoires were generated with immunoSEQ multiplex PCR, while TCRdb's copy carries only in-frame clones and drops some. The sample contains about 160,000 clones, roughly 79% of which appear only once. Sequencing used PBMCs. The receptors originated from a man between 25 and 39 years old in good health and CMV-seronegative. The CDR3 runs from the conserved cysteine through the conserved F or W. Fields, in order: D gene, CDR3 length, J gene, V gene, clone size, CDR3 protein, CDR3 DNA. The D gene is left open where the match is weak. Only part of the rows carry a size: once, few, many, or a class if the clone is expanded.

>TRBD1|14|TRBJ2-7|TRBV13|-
CASSKGTVVGEQYF
TGTGCCAGCAGCAAAGGGACAGTCGTGGGCGAGCAGTACTTC
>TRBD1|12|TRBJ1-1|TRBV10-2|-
CASIQGGTEAFF
TGCGCCAGCATTCAGGGGGGCACTGAAGCTTTCTTT
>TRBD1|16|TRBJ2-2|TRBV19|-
CASSSGQGAFTGELFF
TGTGCCAGTAGTTCGGGACAGGGGGCTTTCACCGGGGAGCTGTTTTTT
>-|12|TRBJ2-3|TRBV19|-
CASSPQADTQYF
TGTGCCAGTAGCCCCCAGGCAGATACGCAGTATTTT
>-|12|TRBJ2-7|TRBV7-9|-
CASSLITGEQYF
TGTGCCAGCAGCCTGATTACGGGGGAGCAGTACTTC
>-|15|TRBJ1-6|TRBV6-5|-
CASRVGSTYNSPLHF
TGTGCCAGCAGAGTTGGGAGTACCTATAATTCACCCCTCCACTTT
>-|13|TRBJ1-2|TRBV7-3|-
CASSPQSGYGYTF
TGTGCCAGCAGCCCCCAATCGGGTTATGGCTACACCTTC
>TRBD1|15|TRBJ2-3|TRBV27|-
CASSSDRGWSDTQYF
TGTGCCAGCAGTTCGGACAGGGGGTGGTCAGATACGCAGTATTTT
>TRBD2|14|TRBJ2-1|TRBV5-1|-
CASSFASGNNEQFF
TGCGCCAGCAGCTTTGCTAGCGGCAACAATGAGCAGTTCTTC
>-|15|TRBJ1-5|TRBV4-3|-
CASSRYRDGNQPQHF
TGCGCCAGCAGCCGATACAGGGATGGCAATCAGCCCCAGCATTTT
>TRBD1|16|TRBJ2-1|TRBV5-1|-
CASSTPSGQVRGEQFF
TGCGCCAGCAGCACCCCATCGGGACAGGTCCGAGGTGAGCAGTTCTTC
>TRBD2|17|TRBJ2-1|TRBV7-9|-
CASSTLRGGGGYNEQFF
TGTGCCAGCAGCACATTGCGGGGCGGGGGGGGCTACAATGAGCAGTTCTTC
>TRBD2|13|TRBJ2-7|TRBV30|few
CAWTSGGSYEQYF
TGTGCCTGGACTAGCGGGGGATCCTACGAGCAGTACTTC
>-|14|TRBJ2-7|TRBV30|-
CASTIRQGKYEQYF
TGTGCCTCAACCATTCGCCAGGGGAAATACGAGCAGTACTTC
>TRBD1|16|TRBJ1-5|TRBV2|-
CASSPRQGTLNQPQHF
TGTGCCAGCAGTCCGCGACAGGGGACCTTAAATCAGCCCCAGCATTTT
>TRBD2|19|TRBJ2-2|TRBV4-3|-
CASSQGYRTSGSNTGELFF
TGCGCCAGCAGCCAGGGGTATCGGACTAGCGGGTCGAACACCGGGGAGCTGTTTTTT
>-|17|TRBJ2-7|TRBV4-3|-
CASSPTPLGGIGYEQYF
TGCGCCAGCAGCCCTACCCCCCTAGGAGGGATAGGTTACGAGCAGTACTTC
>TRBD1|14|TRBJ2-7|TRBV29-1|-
CSVVSAGQVYEQYF
TGCAGCGTTGTAAGCGCCGGACAGGTATACGAGCAGTACTTC
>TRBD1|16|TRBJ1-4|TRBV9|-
CASSVGQGETNEKLFF
TGTGCCAGCAGCGTAGGCCAGGGGGAGACTAATGAAAAACTGTTTTTT
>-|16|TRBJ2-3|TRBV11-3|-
CASSGRAGVNTDTQYF
TGTGCCAGCAGCGGCCGGGCAGGGGTTAACACAGATACGCAGTATTTT
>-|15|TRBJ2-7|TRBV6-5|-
CASSYGREETYEQYF
TGTGCCAGCAGTTACGGCCGAGAGGAGACCTACGAGCAGTACTTC
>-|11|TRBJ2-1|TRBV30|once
CAWSTSRAQFF
TGTGCCTGGAGTACTTCCAGGGCGCAGTTCTTC
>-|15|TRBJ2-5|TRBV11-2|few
CASSLRWAEQETQYF
TGTGCCAGCAGCTTACGGTGGGCAGAACAAGAGACCCAGTACTTC
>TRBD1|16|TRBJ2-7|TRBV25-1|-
CASSELPGTGRYEQYF
TGTGCCAGCAGTGAACTCCCCGGGACAGGGCGATACGAGCAGTACTTC
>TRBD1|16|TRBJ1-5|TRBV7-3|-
CASSPWRDSRYQPQHF
TGTGCCAGCAGCCCCTGGAGGGACAGCAGATATCAGCCCCAGCATTTT
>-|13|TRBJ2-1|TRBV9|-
CASSSEVVSEQFF
TGTGCCAGCAGCTCGGAGGTGGTGTCTGAGCAGTTCTTC
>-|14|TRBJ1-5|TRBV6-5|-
CASSEGTYLQPQHF
TGTGCCAGCAGCGAAGGGACATACCTCCAGCCCCAGCATTTT
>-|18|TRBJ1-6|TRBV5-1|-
CASSLGTQASSYNSPLHF
TGCGCCAGCAGCTTGGGTACTCAGGCGAGCTCCTATAATTCACCCCTCCACTTT
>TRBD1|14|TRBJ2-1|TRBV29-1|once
CSLDRGRNGGGQFF
TGCAGCTTGGACAGGGGGCGCAACGGGGGTGGGCAGTTCTTC
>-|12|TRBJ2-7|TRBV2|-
CASSDSGYEQYF
TGTGCCAGCAGTGATTCAGGGTACGAGCAGTACTTC
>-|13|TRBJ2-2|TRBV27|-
CASSLSRGGELFF
TGTGCCAGCAGTTTATCAAGGGGGGGGGAGCTGTTTTTT
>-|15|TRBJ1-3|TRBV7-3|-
CASSHQGGPGNTIYF
TGTGCCAGCAGCCATCAGGGTGGTCCTGGAAACACCATATATTTT
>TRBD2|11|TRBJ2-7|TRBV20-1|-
CSASRTSGNTF
TGCAGTGCTTCCAGGACTAGCGGGAACACCTTC
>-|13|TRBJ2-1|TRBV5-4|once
CASSPQGSVEQFF
TGTGCCAGCAGCCCCCAGGGTTCGGTTGAGCAGTTCTTC
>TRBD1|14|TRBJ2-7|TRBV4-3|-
CASSQVDRGYEQYF
TGCGCCAGCAGCCAAGTCGACAGGGGCTACGAGCAGTACTTC
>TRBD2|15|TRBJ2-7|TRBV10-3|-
CAISAAAGGPYEQYF
TGTGCCATCAGTGCCGCAGCGGGAGGACCCTACGAGCAGTACTTC
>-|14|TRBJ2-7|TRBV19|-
CASSIGSRGYEQYF
TGTGCCAGTAGTATCGGCTCCAGGGGCTACGAGCAGTACTTC
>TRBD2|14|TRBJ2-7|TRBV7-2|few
CASSFGLATYEQYF
TGTGCCAGCAGCTTCGGACTAGCTACCTACGAGCAGTACTTC
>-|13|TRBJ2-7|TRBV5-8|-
CASSLVGRYEQYF
TGTGCCAGCAGCTTGGTGGGGCGCTACGAGCAGTACTTC
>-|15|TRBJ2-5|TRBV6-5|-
CASSYGGMEWETQYF
TGTGCCAGCAGTTACGGCGGCATGGAGTGGGAGACCCAGTACTTC
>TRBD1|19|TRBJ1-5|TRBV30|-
CAWSVNLFTGTASNQPQHF
TGTGCCTGGAGTGTAAATTTGTTTACCGGGACAGCCAGCAATCAGCCCCAGCATTTT
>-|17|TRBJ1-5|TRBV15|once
CATSTTTQGYSNQPQHF
TGTGCCACCAGCACAACTACGCAGGGATATAGCAATCAGCCCCAGCATTTT
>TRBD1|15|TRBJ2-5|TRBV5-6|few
CASSSSGGAGETQYF
TGTGCCAGCAGCTCCTCAGGGGGCGCCGGGGAGACCCAGTACTTC
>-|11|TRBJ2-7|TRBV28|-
CASSINSEQYF
TGTGCCAGCAGTATCAACTCGGAGCAGTACTTC
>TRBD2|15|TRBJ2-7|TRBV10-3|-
CAISDVGASGHEQYF
TGTGCCATCAGTGATGTGGGTGCTAGCGGGCACGAGCAGTACTTC
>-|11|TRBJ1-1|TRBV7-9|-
CASKGGTEAFF
TGTGCCAGCAAAGGAGGCACTGAAGCTTTCTTT
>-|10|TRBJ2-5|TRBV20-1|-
CSARLETQYF
TGCAGTGCTAGACTAGAGACCCAGTACTTC
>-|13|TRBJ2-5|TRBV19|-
CASSIQGGETQYF
TGTGCCAGTAGTATCCAGGGCGGAGAGACCCAGTACTTC
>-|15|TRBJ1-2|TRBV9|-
CASSVSGQRIYGYTF
TGTGCCAGCAGCGTGAGTGGACAGCGTATCTATGGCTACACCTTC
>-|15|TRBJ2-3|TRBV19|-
CASSIIYRDTDTQYF
TGTGCCAGTAGTATAATCTACAGGGACACAGATACGCAGTATTTT
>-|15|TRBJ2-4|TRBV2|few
CASSAGVLAKNIQYF
TGTGCCAGCAGTGCCGGGGTTTTAGCCAAAAACATTCAGTACTTC